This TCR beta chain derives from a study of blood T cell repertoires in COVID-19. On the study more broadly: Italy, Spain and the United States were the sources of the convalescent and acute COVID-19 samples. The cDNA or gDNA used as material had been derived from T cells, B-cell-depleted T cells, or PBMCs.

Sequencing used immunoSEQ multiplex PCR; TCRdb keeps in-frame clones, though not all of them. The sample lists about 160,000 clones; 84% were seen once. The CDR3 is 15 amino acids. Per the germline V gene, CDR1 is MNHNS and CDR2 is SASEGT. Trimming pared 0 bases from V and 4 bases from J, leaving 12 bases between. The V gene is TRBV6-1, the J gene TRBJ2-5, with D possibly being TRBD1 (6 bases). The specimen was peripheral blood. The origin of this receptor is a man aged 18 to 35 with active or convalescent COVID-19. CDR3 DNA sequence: TGTGCCAGCAGTGAAGCAGGACAGATCCTAGAGACCCAGTACTTC. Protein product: CASSEAGQILETQYF.